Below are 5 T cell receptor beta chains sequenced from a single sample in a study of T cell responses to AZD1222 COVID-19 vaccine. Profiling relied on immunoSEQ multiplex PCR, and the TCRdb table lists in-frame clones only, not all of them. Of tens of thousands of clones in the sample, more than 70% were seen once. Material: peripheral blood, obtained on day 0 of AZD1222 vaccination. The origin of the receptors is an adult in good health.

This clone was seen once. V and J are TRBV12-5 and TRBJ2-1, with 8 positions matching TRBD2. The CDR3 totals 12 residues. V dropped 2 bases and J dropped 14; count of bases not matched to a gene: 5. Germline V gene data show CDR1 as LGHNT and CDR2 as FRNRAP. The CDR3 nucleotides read TGTGCTAGTGGTTTGACCGGGACTAGGGAGTTCTTC. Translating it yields CASGLTGTREFF.

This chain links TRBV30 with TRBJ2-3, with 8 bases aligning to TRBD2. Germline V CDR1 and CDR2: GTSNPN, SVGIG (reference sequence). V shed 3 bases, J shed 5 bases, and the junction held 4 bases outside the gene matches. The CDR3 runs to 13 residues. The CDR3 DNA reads TGTGCCTGGAGGGGACTAGATGTAGATACGCAGTATTTT. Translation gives CAWRGLDVDTQYF.

Here the CDR3 DNA reads TGTGCCAGCAGCCCACGGGACAGGGGGTACTATGGCTACACCTTC. It codes for CASSPRDRGYYGYTF. The V gene is TRBV9, the J gene TRBJ1-2; 11 bases fit TRBD1. The V gene's germline CDR1 is SGDLS and CDR2 YYNGEE. With V trimmed by 4 bases and J by 3 bases, 5 bases remained unmatched. This CDR3 comprises 15 residues.

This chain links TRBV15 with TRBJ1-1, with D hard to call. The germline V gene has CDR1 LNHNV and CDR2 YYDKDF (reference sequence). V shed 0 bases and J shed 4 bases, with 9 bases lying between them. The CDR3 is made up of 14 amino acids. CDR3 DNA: TGTGCCACCAGCAGAGATTTGGACGGCACTGAAGCTTTCTTT. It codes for CATSRDLDGTEAFF.

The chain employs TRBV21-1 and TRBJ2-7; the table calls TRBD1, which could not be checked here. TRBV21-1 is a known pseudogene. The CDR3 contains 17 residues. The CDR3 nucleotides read TGTGCCAGCAGCAAAGCCGGAGCCGGGACAGGCGCCTACGAGCAGTACTTC. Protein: CASSKAGAGTGAYEQYF.